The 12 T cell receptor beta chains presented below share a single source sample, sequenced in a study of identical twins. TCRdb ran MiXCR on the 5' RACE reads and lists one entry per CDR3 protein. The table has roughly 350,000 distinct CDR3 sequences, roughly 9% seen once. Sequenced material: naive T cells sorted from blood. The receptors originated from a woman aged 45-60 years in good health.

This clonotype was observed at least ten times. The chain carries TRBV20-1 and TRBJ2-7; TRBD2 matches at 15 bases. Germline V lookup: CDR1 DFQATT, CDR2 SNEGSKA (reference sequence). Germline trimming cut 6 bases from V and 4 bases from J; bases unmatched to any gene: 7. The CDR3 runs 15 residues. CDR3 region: CSARGTSGRRYEQYF. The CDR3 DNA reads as TGCAGTGCGAGGGGGACTAGCGGGAGGAGGTACGAGCAGTACTTC.

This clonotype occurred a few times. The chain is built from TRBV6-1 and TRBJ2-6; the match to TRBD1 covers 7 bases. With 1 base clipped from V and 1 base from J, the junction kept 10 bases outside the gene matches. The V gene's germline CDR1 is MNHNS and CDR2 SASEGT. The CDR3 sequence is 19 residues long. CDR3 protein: CASSEDVDRARSGANVLTF. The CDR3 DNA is TGTGCCAGCAGTGAAGACGTAGACAGGGCCCGTTCTGGGGCCAACGTCCTGACTTTC.

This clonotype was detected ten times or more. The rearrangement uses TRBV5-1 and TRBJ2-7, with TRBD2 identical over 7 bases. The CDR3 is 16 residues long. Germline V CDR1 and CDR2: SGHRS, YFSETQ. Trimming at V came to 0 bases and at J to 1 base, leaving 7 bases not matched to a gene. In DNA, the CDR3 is TGCGCCAGCAGCTTGGTTGGCGGGAGTGGTTCCTACGAGCAGTACTTC. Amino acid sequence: CASSLVGGSGSYEQYF.

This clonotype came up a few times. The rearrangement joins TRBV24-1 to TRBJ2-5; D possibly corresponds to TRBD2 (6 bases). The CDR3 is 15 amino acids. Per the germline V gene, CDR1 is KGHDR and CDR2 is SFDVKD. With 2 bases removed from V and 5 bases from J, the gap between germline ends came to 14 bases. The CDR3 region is CATSDWGTEMETQYF. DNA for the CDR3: TGTGCCACCAGTGATTGGGGGACTGAGATGGAGACCCAGTACTTC.

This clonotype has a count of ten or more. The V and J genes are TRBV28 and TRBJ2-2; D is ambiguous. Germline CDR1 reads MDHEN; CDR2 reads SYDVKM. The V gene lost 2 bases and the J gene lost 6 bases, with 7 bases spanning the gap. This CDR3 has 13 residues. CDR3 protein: CASSLGVAGELFF. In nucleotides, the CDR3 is TGTGCCAGCAGTTTAGGGGTTGCCGGGGAGCTGTTTTTT.

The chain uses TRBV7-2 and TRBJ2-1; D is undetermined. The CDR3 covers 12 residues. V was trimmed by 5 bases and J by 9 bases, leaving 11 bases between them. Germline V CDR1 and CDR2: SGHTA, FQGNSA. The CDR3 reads CASSPTVAEQFF. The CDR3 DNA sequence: TGTGCCAGCAGCCCAACGGTCGCTGAGCAGTTCTTC.

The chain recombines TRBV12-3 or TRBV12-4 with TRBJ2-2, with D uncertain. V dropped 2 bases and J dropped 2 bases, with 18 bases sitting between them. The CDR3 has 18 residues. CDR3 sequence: CASSLSAGQGINTGELFF. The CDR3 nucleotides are TGTGCCAGCAGTTTATCGGCAGGTCAAGGTATCAACACCGGGGAGCTGTTTTTT.

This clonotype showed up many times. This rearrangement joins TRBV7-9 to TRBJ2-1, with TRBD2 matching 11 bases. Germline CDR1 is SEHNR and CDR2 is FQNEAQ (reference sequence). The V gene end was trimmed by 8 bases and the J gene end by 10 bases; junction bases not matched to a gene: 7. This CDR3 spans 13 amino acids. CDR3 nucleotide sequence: TGTGCCAGCTGCCTAGCGGGAGGCGGAGAGCAGTTCTTC. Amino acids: CASCLAGGGEQFF.

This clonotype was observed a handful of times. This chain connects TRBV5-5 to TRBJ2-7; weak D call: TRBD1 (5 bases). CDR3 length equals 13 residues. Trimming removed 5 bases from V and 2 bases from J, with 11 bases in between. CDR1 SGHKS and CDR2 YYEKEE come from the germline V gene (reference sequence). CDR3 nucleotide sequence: TGTGCCAGCAGATCGGACAAAACCTACGAGCAGTACGTC. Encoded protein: CASRSDKTYEQYV.

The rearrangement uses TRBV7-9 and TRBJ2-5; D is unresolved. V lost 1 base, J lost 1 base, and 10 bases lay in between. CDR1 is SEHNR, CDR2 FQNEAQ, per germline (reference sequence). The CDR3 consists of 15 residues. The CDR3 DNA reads TGTGCCAGCAGCTTAGGCCGACAAGCCCAAGAGACCCAGTACTTC. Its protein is CASSLGRQAQETQYF.

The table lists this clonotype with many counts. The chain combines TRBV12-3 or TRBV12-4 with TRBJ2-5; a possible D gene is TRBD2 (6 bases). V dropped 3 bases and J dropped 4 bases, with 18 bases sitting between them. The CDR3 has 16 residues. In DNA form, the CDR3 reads TGTGCCAGCAGTTTGGACTCATTCGGGAGACGAGAGACCCAGTACTTC. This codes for CASSLDSFGRRETQYF.

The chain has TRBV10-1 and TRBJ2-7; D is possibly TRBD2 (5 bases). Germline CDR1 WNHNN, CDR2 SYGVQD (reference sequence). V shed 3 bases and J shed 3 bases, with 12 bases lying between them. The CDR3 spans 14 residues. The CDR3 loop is CASSDRQRGYEQYF. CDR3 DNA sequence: TGCGCCAGCAGTGACAGGCAACGGGGCTACGAGCAGTACTTC.